Below, one TCR beta chain is given with its context. Assay used: immunoSEQ multiplex PCR; TCRdb lists only in-frame clones, some missing. The sample holds over 8,000 clones, more than 80% seen once. The CDR3 is 12 residues long. Germline CDR1 SGDLS, CDR2 YYNGEE. V lost 6 bases, J lost 0 bases, and 6 bases lay in between. The sample's time point: 2015-2016 season, 7 days after influenza vaccination. Non-naive CD4+CXCR5+PD-1+ cTfh were sorted into ICOS+CD38+ and ICOS-CD38- fractions. This sample was included in a study of follicular helper T cells after annual influenza vaccination. Study as a whole: Days 0, 7 and 28 post-vaccination were the blood draw times. Across the 2013-2014, 2014-2015 and 2015-2016 vaccination seasons, some subjects were resampled.

This receptor was identified in an adult who received the influenza vaccine. The V gene is TRBV9, the J gene TRBJ1-2; D is uncertain. This sample comprised CXCR5+ CD38- circulating T follicular helper cells from blood, obtained 7 days after influenza vaccination. This sample's subset: circulating Tfh, non-naive CD4+CXCR5+PD-1+ (ICOS+CD38+ or ICOS-CD38-). In DNA, the CDR3 is TGTGCCAGCAACATAGCTAACTATGGCTACACCTTC. Its translation is CASNIANYGYTF.